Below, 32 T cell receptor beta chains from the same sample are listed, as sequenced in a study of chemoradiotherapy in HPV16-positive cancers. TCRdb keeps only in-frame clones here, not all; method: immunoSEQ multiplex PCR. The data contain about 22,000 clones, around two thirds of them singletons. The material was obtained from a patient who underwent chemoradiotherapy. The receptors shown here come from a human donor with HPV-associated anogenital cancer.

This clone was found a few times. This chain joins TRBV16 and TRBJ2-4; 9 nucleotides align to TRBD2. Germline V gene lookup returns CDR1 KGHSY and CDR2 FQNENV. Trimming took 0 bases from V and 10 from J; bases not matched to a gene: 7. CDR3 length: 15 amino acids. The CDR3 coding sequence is TGTGCCAGCAGCCAATCGCGAGTAGCGGGAGATATTCAGTACTTC. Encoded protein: CASSQSRVAGDIQYF. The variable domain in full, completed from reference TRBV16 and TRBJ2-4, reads GEEVAQTPKHLVRGEGQKAKLYCAPIKGHSYVFWYQQVLKNEFKFLISFQNENVFDETGMPKERFSAKCLPNSPCSLEIQATKLEDSAVYFCASSQSRVAGDIQYFGAGTRLSVL.

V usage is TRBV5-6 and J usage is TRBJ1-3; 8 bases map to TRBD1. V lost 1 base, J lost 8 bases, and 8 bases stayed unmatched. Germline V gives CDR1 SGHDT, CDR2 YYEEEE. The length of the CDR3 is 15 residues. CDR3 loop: CASSLRRTGMDTIYF. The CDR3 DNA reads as TGTGCCAGCAGCTTGAGACGGACAGGGATGGACACCATATATTTT.

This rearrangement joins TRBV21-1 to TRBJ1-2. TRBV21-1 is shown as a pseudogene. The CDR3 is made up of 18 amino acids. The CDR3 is CASSKKTGPVGSFYGYTF. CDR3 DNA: TGTGCCAGCAGCAAAAAAACCGGCCCGGTAGGCTCTTTCTATGGCTACACCTTC.

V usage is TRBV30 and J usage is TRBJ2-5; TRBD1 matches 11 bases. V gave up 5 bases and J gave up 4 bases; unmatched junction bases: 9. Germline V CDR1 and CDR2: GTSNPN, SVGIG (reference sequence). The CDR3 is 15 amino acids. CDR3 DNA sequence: TGTGCCTGGTCAACCGGACAGGGGGCGATAGAGACCCAGTACTTC. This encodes CAWSTGQGAIETQYF.

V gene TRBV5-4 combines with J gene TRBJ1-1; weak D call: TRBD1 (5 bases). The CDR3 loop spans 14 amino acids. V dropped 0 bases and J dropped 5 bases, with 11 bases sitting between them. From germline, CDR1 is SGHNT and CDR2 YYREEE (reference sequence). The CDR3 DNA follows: TGTGCCAGCAGCTTGGCTGGGGGGAGGACTGAAGCTTTCTTT. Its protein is CASSLAGGRTEAFF.

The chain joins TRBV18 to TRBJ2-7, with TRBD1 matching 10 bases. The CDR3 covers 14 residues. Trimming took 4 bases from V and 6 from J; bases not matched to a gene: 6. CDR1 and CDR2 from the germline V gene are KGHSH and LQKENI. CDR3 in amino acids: CASSLGTGAGEQYF. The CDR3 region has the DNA TGTGCCAGCTCACTGGGGACAGGGGCAGGCGAGCAGTACTTC.

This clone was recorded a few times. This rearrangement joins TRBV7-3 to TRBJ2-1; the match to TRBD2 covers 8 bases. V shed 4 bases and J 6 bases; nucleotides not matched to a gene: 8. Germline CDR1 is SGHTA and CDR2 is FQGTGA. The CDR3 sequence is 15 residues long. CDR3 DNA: TGTGCCAGCAGCTCCCCGGGACTAGGGATCAATGAGCAGTTCTTC. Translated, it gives CASSSPGLGINEQFF.

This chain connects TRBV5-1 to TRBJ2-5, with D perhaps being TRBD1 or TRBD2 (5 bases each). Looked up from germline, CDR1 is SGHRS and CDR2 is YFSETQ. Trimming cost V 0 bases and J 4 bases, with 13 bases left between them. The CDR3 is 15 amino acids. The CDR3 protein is CASSLAPGTGETQYF. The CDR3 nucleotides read TGCGCCAGCAGCTTGGCCCCAGGGACGGGAGAGACCCAGTACTTC.

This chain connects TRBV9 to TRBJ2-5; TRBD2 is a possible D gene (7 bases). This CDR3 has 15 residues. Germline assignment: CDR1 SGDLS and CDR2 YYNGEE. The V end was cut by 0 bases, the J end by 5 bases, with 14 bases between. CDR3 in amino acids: CASSVVGGQVETQYF. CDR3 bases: TGTGCCAGCAGCGTAGTCGGGGGGCAGGTTGAGACCCAGTACTTC.

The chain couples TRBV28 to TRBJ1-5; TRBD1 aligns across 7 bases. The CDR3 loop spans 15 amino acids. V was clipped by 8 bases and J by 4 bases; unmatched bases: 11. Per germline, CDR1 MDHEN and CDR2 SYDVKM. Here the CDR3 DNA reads TGTGCCAGCCGACCCACGACAGGGACTAATCAGCCCCAGCATTTT. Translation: CASRPTTGTNQPQHF.

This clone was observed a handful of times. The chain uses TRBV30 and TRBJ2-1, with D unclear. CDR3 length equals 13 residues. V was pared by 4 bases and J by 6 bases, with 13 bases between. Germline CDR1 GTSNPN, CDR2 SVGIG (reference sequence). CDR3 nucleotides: TGTGCCTGGACAGCGACGGGCCCCAATGAGCAGTTCTTC. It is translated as CAWTATGPNEQFF.

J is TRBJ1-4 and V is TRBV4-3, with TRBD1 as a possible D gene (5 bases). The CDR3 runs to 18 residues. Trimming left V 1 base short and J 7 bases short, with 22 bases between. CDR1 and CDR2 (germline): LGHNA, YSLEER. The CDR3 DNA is TGCGCCAGCAGCCAAGGTCCAAGGGGAAGGAAGGGGTCTGAAAAACTGTTTTTT. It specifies CASSQGPRGRKGSEKLFF.

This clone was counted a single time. The CDR3 region has the DNA TGTGCCAGTAGTCCCGCCTCAACAGGGGAAGCTGAAGCTTTCTTT. The encoded protein is CASSPASTGEAEAFF. This sequence joins TRBV19 and TRBJ1-1, with TRBD1 matching 7 bases. The J segment lost 6 bases and the V segment lost 5 bases, leaving 12 bases of the junction unmatched. The CDR3 is 15 amino acids. Per the germline V gene, CDR1 is LNHDA and CDR2 is SQIVND (reference sequence). Combining the CDR3 with reference TRBV19 and TRBJ1-1 gives the whole variable domain DGGITQSPKYLFRKEGQNVTLSCEQNLNHDAMYWYRQDPGQGLRLIYYSQIVNDFQKGDIAEGYSVSREKKESFPLTVTSAQKNPTAFYLCASSPASTGEAEAFFGQGTRLTVV.

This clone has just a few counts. The CDR3 region is CASSDEGRGHNSPLHF. CDR3 bases: TGTGCCAGCAGTGACGAAGGACGCGGCCATAATTCACCCCTCCACTTT. The chain joins TRBV6-4 to TRBJ1-6; D remains ambiguous. V was shortened by 2 bases and J by 5 bases, with 13 bases between the two germline ends. Germline CDR1 MRHNA, CDR2 SNTAGT. The CDR3 is 16 residues long.

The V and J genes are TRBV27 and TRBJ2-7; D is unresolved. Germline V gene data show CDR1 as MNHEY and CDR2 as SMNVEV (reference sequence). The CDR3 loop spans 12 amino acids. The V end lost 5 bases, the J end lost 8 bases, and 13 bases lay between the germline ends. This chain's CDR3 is CASSPNFGKQYF. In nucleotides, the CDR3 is TGTGCCAGCAGTCCGAATTTTGGGAAGCAGTACTTC.

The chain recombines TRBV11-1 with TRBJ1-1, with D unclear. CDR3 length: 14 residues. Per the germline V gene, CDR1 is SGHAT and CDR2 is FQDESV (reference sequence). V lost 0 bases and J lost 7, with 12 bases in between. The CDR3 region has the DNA TGTGCCAGCAGCTTAGCTCGGGGTTCTAGTGAAGCTTTCTTT. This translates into CASSLARGSSEAFF.

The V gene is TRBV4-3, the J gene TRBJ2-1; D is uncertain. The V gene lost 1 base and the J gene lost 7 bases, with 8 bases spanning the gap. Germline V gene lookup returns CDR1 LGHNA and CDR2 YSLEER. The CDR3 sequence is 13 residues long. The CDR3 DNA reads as TGCGCCAGCAGCCAAGGGTACGGGAATGAGCAGTTCTTC. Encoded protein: CASSQGYGNEQFF.

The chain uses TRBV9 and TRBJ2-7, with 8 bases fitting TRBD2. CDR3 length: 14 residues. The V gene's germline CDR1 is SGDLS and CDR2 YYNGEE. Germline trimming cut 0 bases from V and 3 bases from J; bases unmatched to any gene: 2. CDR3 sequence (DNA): TGTGCCAGCAGCGTAGGGGGACTAGACTACGAGCAGTACTTC. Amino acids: CASSVGGLDYEQYF.

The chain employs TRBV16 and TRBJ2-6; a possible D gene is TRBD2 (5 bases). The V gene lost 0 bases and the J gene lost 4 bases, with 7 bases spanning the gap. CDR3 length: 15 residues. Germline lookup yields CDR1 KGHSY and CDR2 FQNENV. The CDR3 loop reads CASSQSRGGANVLTF. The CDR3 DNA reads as TGTGCCAGCAGCCAATCTCGGGGAGGGGCCAACGTCCTGACTTTC.

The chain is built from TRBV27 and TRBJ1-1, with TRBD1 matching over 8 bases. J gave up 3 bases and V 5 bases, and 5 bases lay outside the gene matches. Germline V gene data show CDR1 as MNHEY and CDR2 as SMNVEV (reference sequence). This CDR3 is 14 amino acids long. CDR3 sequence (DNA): TGTGCCAGCAGTCCCTCGGACAGGGACACTGAAGCTTTCTTT. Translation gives CASSPSDRDTEAFF.

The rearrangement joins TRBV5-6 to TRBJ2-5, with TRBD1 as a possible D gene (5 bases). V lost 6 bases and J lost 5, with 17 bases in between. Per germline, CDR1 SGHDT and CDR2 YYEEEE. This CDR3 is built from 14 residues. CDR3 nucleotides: TGTGCCAGCAATGGGATAGGGGCGCGGGAGACCCAGTACTTC. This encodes CASNGIGARETQYF. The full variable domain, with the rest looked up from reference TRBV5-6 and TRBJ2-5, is DAGVTQSPTHLIKTRGQQVTLRCSPKSGHDTVSWYQQALGQGPQFIFQYYEEEERQRGNFPDRFSGHQFPNYSSELNVNALLLGDSALYLCASNGIGARETQYFGPGTRLLVL.

The DNA of the CDR3 is TGCGCCAGCAGCTTGGAGGGGGCTGGCTACACCTTC. Translated: CASSLEGAGYTF. This chain connects TRBV5-1 to TRBJ1-2, with 7 bases fitting TRBD1. The V gene's germline CDR1 is SGHRS and CDR2 YFSETQ. The V gene end was trimmed by 0 bases and the J gene end by 7 bases; junction bases not matched to a gene: 0. CDR3 length equals 12 residues.

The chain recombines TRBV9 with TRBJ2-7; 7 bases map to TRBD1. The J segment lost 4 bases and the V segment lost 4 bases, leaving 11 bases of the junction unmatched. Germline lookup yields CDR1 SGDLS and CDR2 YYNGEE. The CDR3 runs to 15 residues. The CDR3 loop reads CASSPQTGLSYEQYF. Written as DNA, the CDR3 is TGTGCCAGCAGCCCGCAGACAGGGCTATCGTACGAGCAGTACTTC.

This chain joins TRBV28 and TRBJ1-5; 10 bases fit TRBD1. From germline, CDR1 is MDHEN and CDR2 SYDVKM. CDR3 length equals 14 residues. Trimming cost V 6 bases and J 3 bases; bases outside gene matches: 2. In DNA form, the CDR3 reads TGTGCCAGCAGGGGGACAGGGGCCAATCAGCCCCAGCATTTT. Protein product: CASRGTGANQPQHF.

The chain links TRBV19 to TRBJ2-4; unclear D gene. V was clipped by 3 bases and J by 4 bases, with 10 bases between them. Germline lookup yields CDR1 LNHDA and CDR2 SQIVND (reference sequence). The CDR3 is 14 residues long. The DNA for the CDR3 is TGTGCCAGTAGTATCAGAGGCAGAAAAAACATTCAGTACTTC. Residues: CASSIRGRKNIQYF.

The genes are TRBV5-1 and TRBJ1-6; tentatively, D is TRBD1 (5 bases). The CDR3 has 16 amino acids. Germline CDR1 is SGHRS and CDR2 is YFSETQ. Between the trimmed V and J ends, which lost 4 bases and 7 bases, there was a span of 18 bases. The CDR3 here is CASSPGTVRGNSPLHF. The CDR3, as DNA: TGCGCCAGCAGCCCCGGGACGGTCCGGGGGAATTCACCCCTCCACTTT.

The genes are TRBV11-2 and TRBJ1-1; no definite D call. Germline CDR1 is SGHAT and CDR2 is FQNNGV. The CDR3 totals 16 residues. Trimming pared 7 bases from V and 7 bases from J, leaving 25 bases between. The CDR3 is CASNPLSRLVPFEAFF. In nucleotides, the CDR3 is TGTGCCAGCAACCCCCTTAGCCGGCTCGTTCCCTTTGAAGCTTTCTTT.

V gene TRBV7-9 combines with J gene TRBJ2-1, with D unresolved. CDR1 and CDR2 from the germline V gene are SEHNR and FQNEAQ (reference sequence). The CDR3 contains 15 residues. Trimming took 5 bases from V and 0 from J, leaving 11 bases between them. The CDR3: CASSLWSYSYNEQFF. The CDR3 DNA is TGTGCCAGCAGCCTCTGGTCCTACTCCTACAATGAGCAGTTCTTC.

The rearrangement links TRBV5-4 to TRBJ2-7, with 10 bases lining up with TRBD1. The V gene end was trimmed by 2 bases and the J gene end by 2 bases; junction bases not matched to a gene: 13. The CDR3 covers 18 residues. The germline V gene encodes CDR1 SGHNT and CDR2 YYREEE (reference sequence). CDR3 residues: CASSFSSGTGDPPYEQYF. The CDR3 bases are TGTGCCAGCAGCTTCTCATCCGGGACAGGGGACCCACCCTACGAGCAGTACTTC.

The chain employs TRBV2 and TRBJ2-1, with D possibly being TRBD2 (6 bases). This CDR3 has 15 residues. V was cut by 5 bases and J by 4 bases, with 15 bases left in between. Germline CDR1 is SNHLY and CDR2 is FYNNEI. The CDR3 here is CASSWEVSDYNEQFF. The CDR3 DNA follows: TGTGCCAGCAGTTGGGAGGTATCGGATTACAATGAGCAGTTCTTC.

In DNA form, the CDR3 reads TGTGCCAGCAGCCTAGCGTTGAACACCGGGGAGCTGTTTTTT. Amino acid sequence: CASSLALNTGELFF. V gene TRBV6-4 combines with J gene TRBJ2-2; TRBD2 might be the D (6 bases). There are 14 residues in the CDR3. Germline lookup yields CDR1 MRHNA and CDR2 SNTAGT. The V end was cut by 6 bases, the J end by 1 base, with 9 bases between.

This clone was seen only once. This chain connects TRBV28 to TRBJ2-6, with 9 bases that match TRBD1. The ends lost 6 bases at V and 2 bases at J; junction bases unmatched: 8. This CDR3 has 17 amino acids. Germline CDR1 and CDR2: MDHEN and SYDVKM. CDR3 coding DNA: TGTGCCAGCAGCCGAGCGACAGGGGGGGCTGGGGCCAACGTCCTGACTTTC. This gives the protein CASSRATGGAGANVLTF.